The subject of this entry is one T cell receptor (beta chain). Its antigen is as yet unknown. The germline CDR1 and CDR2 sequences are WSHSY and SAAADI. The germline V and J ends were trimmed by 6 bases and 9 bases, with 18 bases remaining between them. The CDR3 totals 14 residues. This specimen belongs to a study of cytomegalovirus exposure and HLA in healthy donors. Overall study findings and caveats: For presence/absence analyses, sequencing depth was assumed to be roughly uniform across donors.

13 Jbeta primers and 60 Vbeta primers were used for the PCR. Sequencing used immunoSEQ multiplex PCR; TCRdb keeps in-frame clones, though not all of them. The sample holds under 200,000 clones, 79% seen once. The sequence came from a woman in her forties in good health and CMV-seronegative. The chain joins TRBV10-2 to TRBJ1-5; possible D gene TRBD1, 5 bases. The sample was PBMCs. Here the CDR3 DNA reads TGCGCCAGCAGGGAGGGGTCCTCGGGTCCGCCCCAGCATTTT. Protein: CASREGSSGPPQHF.